This TCR beta chain derives from a study of shared clonotypes between healthy human individuals. The overall study: The people who gave samples were two women and three men aged 18 to 49. Each donor had three CD4 naive, three CD4 memory, two CD8 naive and one CD8 memory plate. Regarding the study as a whole: In contrast to clonotypes shared by all four donors, non-shared clonotypes had lower generation probabilities.

Genomic DNA per cell subset filled all wells of several immunoSEQ plates. TCRdb keeps only in-frame clones here, not all; method: immunoSEQ multiplex PCR. The table records roughly 600,000 clones, roughly 98% of them present only once. The CDR3 spans 13 residues. V shed 10 bases and J 0 bases; nucleotides not matched to a gene: 6. Looked up from germline, CDR1 is WSHSY and CDR2 is SAAADI. CD8 cells regarded as naive lacked CD45RO, were positively chosen for CCR7, and omitted terminally differentiated effector memory CD45RA+ cells. Worth noting for this clone: The antigen is unknown.

The chain links TRBV10-2 to TRBJ2-7, with 7 bases that match TRBD1. The specimen sequenced was naive CD8+ T cells sorted from blood. This TCR derives from a man aged 25-40 years in good health. This chain's CDR3 is CATQGSASYEQYF. For the CDR3, the DNA is TGCGCCACACAGGGGTCGGCCTCCTACGAGCAGTACTTC.